The next 14 T cell receptor beta chains were all read from a single sample in a study of cytomegalovirus exposure and HLA in healthy donors. PCR used 60 Vbeta primers and 13 Jbeta primers. Clones were read by immunoSEQ multiplex PCR, and TCRdb kept only the in-frame ones, dropping some. The sample includes just over 150,000 clones, around nine tenths of them seen just once. The sequenced sample was PBMCs. These receptors originate from a woman under 30 in good health and CMV-seronegative.

The rearrangement links TRBV28 to TRBJ1-1, with D tentatively TRBD1 (5 bases). The CDR3 loop spans 14 amino acids. Germline CDR1 is MDHEN and CDR2 is SYDVKM. The V end lost 2 bases, the J end lost 10 bases, and 17 bases lay between the germline ends. CDR3 nucleotides: TGTGCCAGCAGTTTAGGACAAGGTACATACCGAGCTTTCTTT. It is translated as CASSLGQGTYRAFF.

In its sample, this clone was seen once. The genes are TRBV27 and TRBJ2-7, with 7 bases identical to TRBD2. J was trimmed by 6 bases and V by 2 bases; bases with no gene match: 7. This CDR3 has 14 amino acids. Germline V lookup: CDR1 MNHEY, CDR2 SMNVEV (reference sequence). CDR3 loop: CASSLIGGSSEQYF. CDR3 bases: TGTGCCAGCAGTTTAATCGGCGGGAGTAGCGAGCAGTACTTC.

The chain uses TRBV27 and TRBJ1-1; D call uncertain. The CDR3 contains 15 residues. V dropped 0 bases and J dropped 0 bases, with 8 bases sitting between them. Per germline, CDR1 MNHEY and CDR2 SMNVEV (reference sequence). The CDR3 coding sequence is TGTGCCAGCAGTTTATCGGGCAGCTTGAACACTGAAGCTTTCTTT. Translation gives CASSLSGSLNTEAFF.

The chain is built from TRBV6-5 and TRBJ1-1; no definite D call. In germline, CDR1 is MNHEY, CDR2 SVGAGI. This CDR3 region has 14 residues. The V end lost 0 bases, the J end lost 4 bases, and 9 bases lay between the germline ends. In DNA, the CDR3 is TGTGCCAGCAGTTACTCGAGCGTTAGCACTGAAGCTTTCTTT. It yields the protein CASSYSSVSTEAFF.

The rearrangement joins TRBV5-8 to TRBJ2-3, with TRBD1 matching over 12 bases. Germline CDR1 and CDR2: SGHTS and YDEGEE. The CDR3 spans 16 residues. V shed 3 bases, J shed 4 bases, and the junction held 6 bases outside the gene matches. CDR3 DNA: TGTGCCAGCAGCTACCGGGACAGGGGGCCGTCAGATACGCAGTATTTT. The encoded protein is CASSYRDRGPSDTQYF.

V usage is TRBV27 and J usage is TRBJ1-2; TRBD1 agrees at 7 bases. Germline V gene lookup returns CDR1 MNHEY and CDR2 SMNVEV (reference sequence). This CDR3 has 13 residues. J gave up 0 bases and V 9 bases, and 4 bases lay outside the gene matches. As DNA, the CDR3 is TGTGCCAGTAAAGACAGGGCTAACTATGGCTACACCTTC. Amino acid sequence: CASKDRANYGYTF.

This clone came up a few times. The chain carries TRBV5-4 and TRBJ2-1; 9 bases are a match to TRBD1. Germline CDR1 SGHNT, CDR2 YYREEE (reference sequence). The trim removed 4 bases at V and 10 bases at J, leaving 6 bases unmatched. The CDR3 extends over 13 amino acids. The CDR3, as DNA: TGTGCCAGCAGCCACAGTGACAGGGGGGAGCAGTTCTTC. Its protein product is CASSHSDRGEQFF. Combining the CDR3 with reference TRBV5-4 and TRBJ2-1 gives the whole variable domain ETGVTQSPTHLIKTRGQQVTLRCSSQSGHNTVSWYQQALGQGPQFIFQYYREEENGRGNFPPRFSGLQFPNYSSELNVNALELDDSALYLCASSHSDRGEQFFGPGTRLTVL.

The chain recombines TRBV29-1 with TRBJ2-2; D call uncertain. CDR1 SQVTM and CDR2 ANQGSEA come from the germline V gene. V was clipped by 4 bases and J by 6 bases, with 9 bases between them. This CDR3 spans 12 amino acids. The CDR3 sequence is CSVGLAAGELFF. In nucleotides, the CDR3 is TGCAGCGTTGGGTTGGCGGCCGGGGAGCTGTTTTTT.

The gene calls are TRBV6-1 and TRBJ2-2; D not resolved. Trimming removed 2 bases at V and 3 bases at J, with 10 bases between. The CDR3 is made up of 15 amino acids. Germline values: CDR1 MNHNS, CDR2 SASEGT. The CDR3 DNA reads as TGTGCCAGCAGTGAAATGTCGCAGGACACCGGGGAGCTGTTTTTT. Translation: CASSEMSQDTGELFF.

The rearrangement uses TRBV2 and TRBJ2-7; TRBD2 agrees at 12 bases. Germline lookup yields CDR1 SNHLY and CDR2 FYNNEI. The CDR3 sequence is 13 residues long. V lost 4 bases, J lost 5 bases, and 0 bases stayed unmatched. The chain's CDR3 is CASSASGRDEQYF. CDR3 in DNA: TGTGCCAGCAGTGCTAGCGGGAGGGACGAGCAGTACTTC.

The chain couples TRBV5-1 to TRBJ2-3; a weak D match, TRBD2 (6 bases). The CDR3 consists of 14 residues. The germline V gene encodes CDR1 SGHRS and CDR2 YFSETQ. V dropped 5 bases and J dropped 6 bases, with 16 bases sitting between them. CDR3 protein: CASRQTRESDTQYF. The CDR3 DNA reads as TGCGCCAGCAGGCAGACTAGGGAGTCTGATACGCAGTATTTT.

The chain carries TRBV7-9 and TRBJ2-3; D may be TRBD2 (7 bases). The CDR3 contains 16 residues. CDR1 SEHNR and CDR2 FQNEAQ come from the germline V gene (reference sequence). The V and J ends lost 5 bases and 3 bases respectively, with 18 bases between them. In DNA, the CDR3 is TGTGCCAGCAGCCTCGATTTGGGGGGGGCTACAGATACGCAGTATTTT. This encodes CASSLDLGGATDTQYF.

This clone was counted a few times. This chain connects TRBV28 to TRBJ1-3; the match to TRBD1 covers 8 bases. The CDR3 is made up of 12 amino acids. V lost 10 bases and J lost 7; bases outside the gene matches: 6. CDR1 is MDHEN, CDR2 SYDVKM, per germline. The CDR3 region has the DNA TGTGCCACCCGGACAGGGTATAACACCATATATTTT. Translating gives CATRTGYNTIYF.

The genes are TRBV4-1 and TRBJ2-3; D is perhaps TRBD2 (6 bases). Germline lookup yields CDR1 MGHRA and CDR2 YSYEKL. Trimming removed 4 bases from V and 6 bases from J, with 20 bases in between. The CDR3 runs to 16 residues. CDR3 sequence reads: CASSPHRGGVYDTQYF. The CDR3 DNA is TGCGCCAGCAGCCCCCACCGGGGCGGGGTTTATGATACGCAGTATTTT.